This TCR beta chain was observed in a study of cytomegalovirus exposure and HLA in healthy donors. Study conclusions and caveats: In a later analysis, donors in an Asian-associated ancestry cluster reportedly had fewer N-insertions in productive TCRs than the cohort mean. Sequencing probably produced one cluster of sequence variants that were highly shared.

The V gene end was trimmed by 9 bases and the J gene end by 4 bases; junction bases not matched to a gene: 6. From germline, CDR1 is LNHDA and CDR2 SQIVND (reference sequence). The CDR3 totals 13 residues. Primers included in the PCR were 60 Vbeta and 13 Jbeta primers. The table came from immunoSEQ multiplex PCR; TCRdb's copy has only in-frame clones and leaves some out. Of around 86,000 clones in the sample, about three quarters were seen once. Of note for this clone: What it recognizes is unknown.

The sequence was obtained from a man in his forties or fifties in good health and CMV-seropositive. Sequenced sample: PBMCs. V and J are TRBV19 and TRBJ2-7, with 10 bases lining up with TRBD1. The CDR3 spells CASADRGPYEQYF. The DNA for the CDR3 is TGTGCCAGCGCCGACAGGGGGCCGTACGAGCAGTACTTC.